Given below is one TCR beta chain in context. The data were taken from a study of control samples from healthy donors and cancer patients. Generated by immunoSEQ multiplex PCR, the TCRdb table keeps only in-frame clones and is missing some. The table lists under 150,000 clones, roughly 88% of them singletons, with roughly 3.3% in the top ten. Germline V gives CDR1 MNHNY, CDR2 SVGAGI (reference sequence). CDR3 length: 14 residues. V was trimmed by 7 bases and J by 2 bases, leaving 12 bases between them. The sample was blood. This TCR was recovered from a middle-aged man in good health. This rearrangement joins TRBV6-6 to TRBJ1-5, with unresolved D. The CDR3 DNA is TGTGCCAGCACTATAAGGTCTGGCAATCAGCCCCAGCATTTT. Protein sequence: CASTIRSGNQPQHF.